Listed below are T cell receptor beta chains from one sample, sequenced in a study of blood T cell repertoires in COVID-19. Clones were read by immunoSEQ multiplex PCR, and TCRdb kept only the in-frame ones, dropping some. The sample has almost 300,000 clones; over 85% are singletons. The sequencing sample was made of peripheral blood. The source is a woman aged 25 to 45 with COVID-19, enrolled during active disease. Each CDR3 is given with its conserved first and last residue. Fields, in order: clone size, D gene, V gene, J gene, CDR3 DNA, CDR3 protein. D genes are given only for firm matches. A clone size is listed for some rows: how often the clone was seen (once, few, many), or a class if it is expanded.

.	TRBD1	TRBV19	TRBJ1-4	TGTGCCAGTAGTCTGGACCGGACAGGGGATGAAAAACTGTTTTTT	CASSLDRTGDEKLFF
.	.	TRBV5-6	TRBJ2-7	TGTGCCAGCAGCCGAGGCAGGGTTCGGACCCTCCCCTACGAGCAGTACTTC	CASSRGRVRTLPYEQYF
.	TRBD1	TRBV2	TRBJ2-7	TGTGCCAGCAGGCGGGACAGGGGGAACGAGCAGTACTTC	CASRRDRGNEQYF
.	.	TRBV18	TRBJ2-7	TGTGCCAGCTCACCCGTTCTTAGCACGGACGAGCAGTACTTC	CASSPVLSTDEQYF
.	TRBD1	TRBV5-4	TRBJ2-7	TGTGCCAGCAGCTTGGACAGGGGCGACTACGAGCAGTACTTC	CASSLDRGDYEQYF
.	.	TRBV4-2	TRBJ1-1	TGTGCCAGCAGCCAAGATCCCGGGTTGAACACTGAAGCTTTCTTT	CASSQDPGLNTEAFF
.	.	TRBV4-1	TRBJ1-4	TGCGCCAGCAGCCAAGCAGGGCAAAAACTGTTTTTT	CASSQAGQKLFF
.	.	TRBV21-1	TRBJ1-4	TGTGCCAGCAGCAAAGGTTCTCTGAGGTATAGGTACCTTCGGGAAAAACTGTTTTTT	CASSKGSLRYRYLREKLFF
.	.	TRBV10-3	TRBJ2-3	TGTGCCATCAGTTGGGACTCCACAGATACGCAGTATTTT	CAISWDSTDTQYF
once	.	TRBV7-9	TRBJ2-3	TGTGCCAGCAGCTCATACCCTGGGGGGGCTAGCACAGATACGCAGTATTTT	CASSSYPGGASTDTQYF
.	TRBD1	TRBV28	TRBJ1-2	TGTGCCAGCAGCTTAACAGGGGACTATGGCTACACCTTC	CASSLTGDYGYTF
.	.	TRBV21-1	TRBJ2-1	TGTGCCAGCAGCAGATACAGCCTTAGCGACCCTATGTCCTACAATGAGCAGTTCTTC	CASSRYSLSDPMSYNEQFF
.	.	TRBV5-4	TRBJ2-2	TGTGCCAGCAGCCACCACAGGACCGGGGAGCTGTTTTTT	CASSHHRTGELFF
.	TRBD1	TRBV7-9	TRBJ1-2	TGTGCCAGCAGCTTTGGGACAGGTAGAGGCTACACCTTC	CASSFGTGRGYTF
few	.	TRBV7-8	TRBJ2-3	TGTGCCAGCAGCCCAGGCACAGATACGCAGTATTTT	CASSPGTDTQYF
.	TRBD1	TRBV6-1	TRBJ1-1	TGTGCCAGCAGTGAAGCGACAGGGGGCACTGAAGCTTTCTTT	CASSEATGGTEAFF
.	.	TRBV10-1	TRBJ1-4	TGCGCCAGCAGTGACGGGAGAACTAATGAAAAACTGTTTTTT	CASSDGRTNEKLFF
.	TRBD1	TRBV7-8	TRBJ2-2	TGTGCCAGCAACTTCGACTGGACAGGGGTGGGCACCGGGGAGCTGTTTTTT	CASNFDWTGVGTGELFF
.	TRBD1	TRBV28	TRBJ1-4	TGTGCCAGCAGTGACGCCGGGACAGTGAATGAAAAACTGTTTTTT	CASSDAGTVNEKLFF
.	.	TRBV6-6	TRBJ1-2	TGTGCCAGCAGTCACGGCGGACAGTTCCCGAGTACGTATGGCTACACCTTC	CASSHGGQFPSTYGYTF
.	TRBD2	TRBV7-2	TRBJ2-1	TGTGCCAGCAGCTTAGGGCGGGGGAAGATAAATGAGCAGTTCTTC	CASSLGRGKINEQFF
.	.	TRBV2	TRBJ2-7	TGTGCCAGCAGCCGGTCTCCCTACGAGCAGTACTTC	CASSRSPYEQYF
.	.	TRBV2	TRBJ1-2	TGTGCCAGCAGTCCCTTGGTGGGGGGGTTTTATGGCTACACCTTC	CASSPLVGGFYGYTF
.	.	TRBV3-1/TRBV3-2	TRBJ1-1	TGTGCCAGCAGCCAAGAGTTGCGGGAGACTGAAGCTTTCTTT	CASSQELRETEAFF
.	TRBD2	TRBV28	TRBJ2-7	TGTGCCAGCAGTTTCGTGGCGGGGGGGAGCGAGCAGTACTTC	CASSFVAGGSEQYF
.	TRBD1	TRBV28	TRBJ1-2	TGTGCCAGCAGTTCTCCCCGACAGGGGTTTAACTATGGCTACACCTTC	CASSSPRQGFNYGYTF
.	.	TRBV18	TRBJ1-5	TGTGCCAGCTCACTCAGATTGCTATTGGAGGGCCAGCCCCAGCATTTT	CASSLRLLLEGQPQHF
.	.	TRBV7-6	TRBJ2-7	TGTGCCAGCAGCTTAGGGTTTGGTCCTAACTACGAGCAGTACTTC	CASSLGFGPNYEQYF
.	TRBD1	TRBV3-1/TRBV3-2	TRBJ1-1	TGTGCCAGCAGCATACGGACAGGGATGAACACTGAAGCTTTCTTT	CASSIRTGMNTEAFF
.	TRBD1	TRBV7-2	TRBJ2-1	TGTGCCAGCAGCCAGGGGGCGGGGTTCTACAATGAGCAGTTCTTC	CASSQGAGFYNEQFF
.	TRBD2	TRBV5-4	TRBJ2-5	TGTGCCAGCAGCGCGGGGGGGGCGTTTTTTGAGACCCAGTACTTC	CASSAGGAFFETQYF
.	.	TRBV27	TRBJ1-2	TGTGCCAGCAGTTTAGGACAGTCCTATGGCTACACCTTC	CASSLGQSYGYTF
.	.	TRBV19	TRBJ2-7	TGTGCCAGTAGTATGGGCAGAGCCTACGAGCAGTACTTC	CASSMGRAYEQYF
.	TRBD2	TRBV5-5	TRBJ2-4	TGTGCCAGCAGCTGGACTAGCGGGGGGGCCGGAAACATTCAGTACTTC	CASSWTSGGAGNIQYF
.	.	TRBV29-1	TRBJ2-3	TGCAGCGTTGTACTGGGCAGGGATACGCAGTATTTT	CSVVLGRDTQYF
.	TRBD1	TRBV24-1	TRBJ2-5	TGTGCCACCGCCGTGACAGGGGGCCAAGAGACCCAGTACTTC	CATAVTGGQETQYF
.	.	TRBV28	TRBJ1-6	TGTGCCAGCGGCAGGGGTAATTCACCCCTCCACTTT	CASGRGNSPLHF
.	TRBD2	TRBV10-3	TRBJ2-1	TGTGCCATTCGGGGAGAAAGCGGGGGGTTATACAATGAGCAGTTCTTC	CAIRGESGGLYNEQFF
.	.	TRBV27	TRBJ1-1	TGTGCCAGCGGCTTTCTCGGGGGAGAAGCTTTCTTT	CASGFLGGEAFF
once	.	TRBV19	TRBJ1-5	TGTGCCAGTAGTGATAAGGGGGGGATGGAGCCCCAGCATTTT	CASSDKGGMEPQHF
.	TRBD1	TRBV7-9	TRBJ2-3	TGTGCCAGCAGTTCCCCGGGACAGGGGGCCGGGACAGATACGCAGTATTTT	CASSSPGQGAGTDTQYF
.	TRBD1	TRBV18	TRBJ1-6	TGTGCCAGCTCACCGGGTCGGCAGGGGGTTGGTAATTCACCCCTCCACTTT	CASSPGRQGVGNSPLHF
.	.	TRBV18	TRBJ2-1	TGTGCCAGCTCACTCCCACTCTCACTTGAGAATGAGCAGTTCTTC	CASSLPLSLENEQFF
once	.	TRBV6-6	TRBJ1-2	TGTGCCAGCAGTCGAATTCAGACGGGACTCAACTATGGCTACACCTTC	CASSRIQTGLNYGYTF
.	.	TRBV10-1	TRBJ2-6	TGCGCCAGCAGTGAGCACCTCCCCCCGCAGGGCCTGATATACTCTGGGGCCAACGTCCTGACTTTC	CASSEHLPPQGLIYSGANVLTF
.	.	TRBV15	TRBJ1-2	TGTGCCACCAGCAGATCGGAAGGGGGGGCGATCTATGGCTACACCTTC	CATSRSEGGAIYGYTF
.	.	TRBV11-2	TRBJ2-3	TGTGCCAGCAGTTATACGACGGGAGATACGCAGTATTTT	CASSYTTGDTQYF
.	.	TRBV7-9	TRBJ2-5	TGTGCCAGCAGCTGGACAGTGGCCCTGAAAGCAAGAGAGACCCAGTACTTC	CASSWTVALKARETQYF
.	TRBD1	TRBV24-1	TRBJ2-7	TGTGCCACCAGTGATCCTAGGACAGGCTCCTACGAGCAGTACTTC	CATSDPRTGSYEQYF
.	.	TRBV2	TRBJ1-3	TGTGCCAGCAGTCTCAGGTCTATATCTGGAAACACCATATATTTT	CASSLRSISGNTIYF
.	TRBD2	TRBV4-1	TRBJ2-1	TGCGCCAGCAGCCCTTCCGGGACTACGGCGCGGGAGCAGTTCTTC	CASSPSGTTAREQFF
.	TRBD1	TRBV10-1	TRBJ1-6	TGCGCCAGCAGTGCCCGGGACAGGAATTCACCCCTCCACTTT	CASSARDRNSPLHF
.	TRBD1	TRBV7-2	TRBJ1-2	TGTGCCAGCAGCTTAGTAAGGGGTTGGACAGGGGAACTCTATGGCTACACCTTC	CASSLVRGWTGELYGYTF
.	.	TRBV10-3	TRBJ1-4	TGTGCCATCAGTGAATACCCAGCAACTAATGAAAAACTGTTTTTT	CAISEYPATNEKLFF
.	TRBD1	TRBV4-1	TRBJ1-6	TGCGCCAGCAGCGAGGGACAGTTCACTAATTCACCCCTCCACTTT	CASSEGQFTNSPLHF
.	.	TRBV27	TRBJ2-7	TGTGCCAGCAGTCCCTGGACAGCTTACGAGCAGTACTTC	CASSPWTAYEQYF
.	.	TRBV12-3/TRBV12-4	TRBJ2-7	TGTGCCAGCAGTTTAGCTAGCTTCGAGCAGTACTTC	CASSLASFEQYF
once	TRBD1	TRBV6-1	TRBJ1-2	TGTGCCAGCAGTGAGAGAAGAATGGAGGGGGCTAGAGGCTACACCTTC	CASSERRMEGARGYTF